Listed here is a single TCR beta chain. Its target is not known. The sample is drawn from a study of T cells after posttransplantation cyclophosphamide. Study results and caveats: Tissue-infiltrating T cells from skin or gut overlapped little with blood T cells.

Trimming removed 3 bases from V and 3 bases from J, with 12 bases in between. In germline, CDR1 is LGHNA, CDR2 YSLEER. The CDR3 length is 15 residues. Here immunoSEQ multiplex PCR was the method, and the copy in TCRdb shows in-frame clones only, minus some. The table lists roughly 70,000 clones, over 85% of them singletons, with roughly 3% in the top ten. This related bone marrow graft donor gave peripheral blood on the day of marrow donation. The chain uses TRBV4-3 and TRBJ1-5; D perhaps matches TRBD1 (6 bases). This sequence originates from a woman aged 25 to 45 in good health and a related stem cell transplant donor. Sequenced material: PBMCs. DNA of the CDR3: TGCGCCAGCAGCCATGACAGGAATGTCAATCAGCCCCAGCATTTT. It codes for CASSHDRNVNQPQHF.